This record looks at one TCR beta chain sequence and its context. Its antigen remains undetermined. Nothing much larger sits one base from this clone, and base qualities are not available. TCRbeta CDR3 regions were amplified from genomic DNA by means of the immunoSEQ Assay, a bias-controlled multiplex PCR. Concerning the study's data processing: Within the assay, amplification of reference gene primers was used to estimate how many nucleated cells each sample contained. To quantify the absolute abundance of each unique TCRbeta CDR3 rearrangement, sequence reads were collapsed and filtered. For each sample, productive Simpson clonality was calculated as the square root of Simpson's diversity index across productive rearrangements. TCRdb stores this immuneACCESS table with in-frame sequences only. Part of the clones is absent; in the studies checked, under half of the shortfall reflects unresolved V genes, and no reason is known for the rest. Clone size and the V and J calls come from that table; the DNA yielded D and trimming. Counted in this sample were about 140,000 clones; roughly 87% of them appeared once. The ten most abundant clones make up 1.5% to 2% of the sample.

Between the V and J ends, shortened by 1 base and 3 bases respectively, the junction contains 9 bases. The CDR3 sequence holds 14 residues, the cysteine and phenylalanine included. The retained sequence is limited to the CDR3, 42 bases, with the frame set at the first base. As encoded in the germline V gene (reference sequence), CDR1 is SEHNR while CDR2 is FQNEAQ. These data originate in a study of blood T cell repertoires in COVID-19 (dated by TCRdb to the early 2020s). About the investigation overall: The collaborator samples originated in the United States, Italy and Spain and spanned the acute and convalescent phases of COVID-19. The prospective study material was composed of cDNA or gDNA derived from T cells, B-cell-depleted T cells, or PBMCs. The dataset comprised deeply sampled blood TCRbeta repertoires from subjects exposed to, actively infected with, or recovered from COVID-19. The repertoires were released in a freely available public database meant as a resource for research on the immune response to SARS-CoV-2. Samples were obtained from the ongoing ImmuneRACE study (first 160 participants) and from 1,254 subjects provided by 6 global collaborators. Sample metadata almost always included a de-identified subject ID, COVID-19 status, age in years and sex. Where HLA class I and class II types were available, the types were taken from metadata supplied by the sample provider, not from assay-based typing.

What the work shows at the level of the full study, not this receptor alone: The quantity of clinical and demographic metadata differed by source and by participant and was supplied without curation.

Each collaborating institution followed its own protocols to collect whole blood in K2EDTA tubes. For TCRbeta analysis, collaborator samples were shipped as frozen whole blood, as isolated PBMCs, or as DNA extracted from either sample type. Sequenced input: peripheral blood. The sequence is built from TRBV7-9 and TRBJ2-5; tentative D gene TRBD1, with 5 bases matching. This TCR was recovered from a man aged 65 to 85 with acute or convalescent COVID-19. The encoded CDR3 is CASSLVSREETQYF. Here is the DNA: TGTGCCAGCAGCTTAGTAAGCAGGGAAGAGACCCAGTACTTC.